This passage covers 27 T cell receptor beta chains from one sample sequenced in a study of response to subunit inactivated influenza vaccine. MiXCR, applied by TCRdb to the RT-PCR reads, yields one record per CDR3 protein. The sample consists of 800,000 or so distinct CDR3 sequences, approximately 22% of them appearing once. The source was PBMCs from blood, collected more than 4 days after vaccination. The source is a man over 45 who received an inactivated influenza vaccine.

Only a few counts were recorded for this clonotype. CDR3 sequence: CASSMDRPNTEAFF. In nucleotides, the CDR3 is TGTGCCAGCAGTATGGACAGACCGAACACTGAAGCTTTCTTT. The chain has TRBV12-3 or TRBV12-4 and TRBJ1-1, with a tentative D call TRBD1 (6 bases). This CDR3 comprises 14 residues. V was clipped by 5 bases and J by 1 base, with 11 bases between them.

This clonotype was seen a handful of times. The rearrangement links TRBV10-3 to TRBJ2-1; D tentatively fits TRBD1 or TRBD2 (5 bases each). V lost 10 bases and J lost 7, with 20 bases in between. This CDR3 contains 14 residues. Germline CDR1 and CDR2: ENHRY and SYGVKD. CDR3 DNA: TGTGCCACGATTCCGAGCGAGGGGCCGAATGAGCAGTTCTTC. Its protein product is CATIPSEGPNEQFF.

This clonotype was seen a handful of times. The rearrangement links TRBV29-1 to TRBJ2-2; TRBD1 agrees at 9 bases. This CDR3 contains 14 residues. From germline, CDR1 is SQVTM and CDR2 ANQGSEA. Unmatched junction bases numbered 3, after V lost 5 bases and J lost 2 bases. CDR3 DNA sequence: TGCAGCGTTACAGGGGGCGAAAACACCGGGGAGCTGTTTTTT. Translation: CSVTGGENTGELFF.

This clonotype was seen ten or more times. An end of the junction does not agree with germline; a read error may underlie this. CDR3 DNA sequence: TGTGCCAGCAGCTTAGCAGAGTCCTACGAGCAGTACTTC. Translated: CASSLAESYEQYF. The chain carries TRBV5-1 and TRBJ2-7, with no clear D. CDR3 length equals 13 residues. From germline, CDR1 is SGHRS and CDR2 YFSETQ.

The chain couples TRBV4-3 to TRBJ2-1; 7 nucleotides line up with TRBD2. The CDR3 sequence is 16 residues long. The ends lost 0 bases at V and 7 bases at J; junction bases unmatched: 9. From germline, CDR1 is LGHNA and CDR2 YSLEER. In DNA, the CDR3 is TGCGCCAGCAGCCAAGATTGGAGACTAGCAACTAATGAGCAGTTCTTC. Amino acids: CASSQDWRLATNEQFF.

This clonotype was observed a single time. V is TRBV11-1 and J is TRBJ2-4; TRBD1 matches 7 bases. The CDR3 spans 14 residues. Germline V gives CDR1 SGHAT, CDR2 FQDESV (reference sequence). With V trimmed by 5 bases and J by 6 bases, 7 bases remained unmatched. CDR3 in DNA: TGTGCCAGCAGCGGCCAACAGGGGACAAACATTCAGTACTTC. As protein: CASSGQQGTNIQYF.

This clonotype was seen a few times. The chain couples TRBV5-1 to TRBJ1-2; 9 bases align to TRBD1. CDR1 and CDR2 from the germline V gene are SGHRS and YFSETQ. This CDR3 comprises 16 residues. Trimming took 6 bases from V and 0 from J; bases not matched to a gene: 9. The CDR3 DNA sequence: TGCGCCAGCACCCGCGGACAGGGGATGTCTAACTATGGCTACACCTTC. Translated: CASTRGQGMSNYGYTF. The full variable domain, its missing parts supplied by reference TRBV5-1 and TRBJ1-2, is KAGVTQTPRYLIKTRGQQVTLSCSPISGHRSVSWYQQTPGQGLQFLFEYFSETQRNKGNFPGRFSGRQFSNSRSEMNVSTLELGDSALYLCASTRGQGMSNYGYTFGSGTRLTVV.

This clonotype was counted between two and nine times. The chain links TRBV5-6 to TRBJ2-3; D is ambiguous. Germline CDR1 is SGHDT and CDR2 is YYEEEE. The V end lost 4 bases, the J end lost 2 bases, and 14 bases lay between the germline ends. The CDR3 loop spans 15 amino acids. The CDR3 DNA sequence: TGTGCCAGCAGCCCCGTCGCCGAAAACACAGATACGCAGTATTTT. Its protein product is CASSPVAENTDTQYF. Full variable domain (outside the CDR3, taken from reference TRBV5-6 and TRBJ2-3): DAGVTQSPTHLIKTRGQQVTLRCSPKSGHDTVSWYQQALGQGPQFIFQYYEEEERQRGNFPDRFSGHQFPNYSSELNVNALLLGDSALYLCASSPVAENTDTQYFGPGTRLTVL.

This clonotype came up a few times. The chain combines TRBV4-3 with TRBJ1-1; D is perhaps TRBD1 (6 bases). The CDR3 length is 15 residues. Germline CDR1 is LGHNA and CDR2 is YSLEER. With 0 bases removed from V and 5 bases from J, the gap between germline ends came to 13 bases. CDR3 nucleotides: TGCGCCAGCAGCCAAGATCGTGCAAGGGGGACTGAAGCTTTCTTT. As protein: CASSQDRARGTEAFF.

This clonotype has just a few counts. This chain links TRBV6-6 with TRBJ2-7, with TRBD2 as a possible D gene (5 bases). This CDR3 comprises 13 residues. Germline lookup yields CDR1 MNHNY and CDR2 SVGAGI (reference sequence). The germline V and J ends were trimmed by 8 bases and 6 bases, with 17 bases remaining between them. The CDR3 reads CASVLHGGAEQYF. For the CDR3, the DNA is TGTGCCAGCGTTCTGCACGGAGGAGCCGAGCAGTACTTC.

This chain connects TRBV6-1 to TRBJ1-5, with D possibly matching TRBD1 (6 bases). This CDR3 is built from 16 residues. The V gene's germline CDR1 is MNHNS and CDR2 SASEGT. Trimming took off 8 bases at V and 0 bases at J, with 17 bases between the two ends. The CDR3 loop is CASHPGGGLSNQPQHF. The CDR3 DNA reads TGTGCCAGCCATCCGGGAGGGGGACTTAGCAATCAGCCCCAGCATTTT.

The V call is TRBV12-3 or TRBV12-4, the J call TRBJ2-7; no clear D. This CDR3 spans 11 amino acids. Trimming cost V 5 bases and J 5 bases, with 7 bases left between them. The CDR3 DNA follows: TGTGCCAGCAGTACCTACAACGAGCAGTACTTC. Translation: CASSTYNEQYF.

This clonotype showed up just a few times. The chain recombines TRBV20-1 with TRBJ2-1; perhaps TRBD1 as D (5 bases). The CDR3 spans 16 residues. CDR1 is DFQATT and CDR2 is SNEGSKA in the germline V gene (reference sequence). Trimming stripped 3 bases from V and 2 bases from J, with 17 bases between. The CDR3 nucleotides are TGCAGTGCTAGGTGGTGGGGTGGGGCCCCCTACAATGAGCAGTTCTTC. Its protein product is CSARWWGGAPYNEQFF.

This clonotype was observed a handful of times. The genes are TRBV29-1 and TRBJ2-2; D perhaps matches TRBD1 (6 bases). Trimming pared 6 bases from V and 7 bases from J, leaving 18 bases between. The CDR3 covers 14 residues. Per germline, CDR1 SQVTM and CDR2 ANQGSEA. The CDR3 DNA follows: TGCAGCGTCAAACTCGGGACACCGAACGGGGAGCTGTTTTTT. Protein product: CSVKLGTPNGELFF.

The gene calls are TRBV7-2 and TRBJ1-6; D is undetermined. The CDR3 has 15 amino acids. Germline V CDR1 and CDR2: SGHTA, FQGNSA. V lost 0 bases and J lost 6, with 9 bases in between. In DNA, the CDR3 is TGTGCCAGCAGCTTAGCAGAGAACTCTAATTCACCCCTCCACTTT. Its protein product is CASSLAENSNSPLHF.

There are a few counts of this clonotype. The chain uses TRBV14 and TRBJ2-7; 8 nucleotides line up with TRBD1. The CDR3 has 15 amino acids. CDR1 and CDR2 from the germline V gene are SGHDN and FVKESK. Trimming took 1 base from V and 4 from J; bases not matched to a gene: 6. The CDR3 DNA is TGTGCCAGCAGCCAAGGGACAGGGTGGGGGTACGAGCAGTACTTC. Residues: CASSQGTGWGYEQYF.

The CDR3 sequence is CASTVVSGGTDTQYF. The CDR3 DNA follows: TGCGCCAGCACCGTGGTTAGCGGGGGCACAGATACGCAGTATTTT. The chain uses TRBV5-1 and TRBJ2-3; 8 nucleotides line up with TRBD2. The CDR3 covers 15 residues. V trimming: 6 bases; J trimming: 1 base; junction bases outside the gene matches: 7. Germline V gene sequence: CDR1 SGHRS, CDR2 YFSETQ.

The V call is TRBV10-1, the J call TRBJ2-3; TRBD1 matches at 9 bases. This CDR3 region has 14 residues. Looked up from germline, CDR1 is WNHNN and CDR2 is SYGVQD (reference sequence). The V segment lost 4 bases and the J segment 8 bases; nucleotides outside the gene matches: 7. CDR3 bases: TGCGCCAGCAGTGGAGGACAGGGGCAAGGTACGCAGTATTTT. It codes for CASSGGQGQGTQYF.

This clonotype turned up a few times. This chain connects TRBV7-2 to TRBJ1-1; D is perhaps TRBD1 (6 bases). The germline V and J ends were trimmed by 5 bases and 1 base, with 14 bases remaining between them. Per germline, CDR1 SGHTA and CDR2 FQGNSA. The CDR3 has 15 residues. Here the CDR3 reads CASSENRVANTEAFF. Written as DNA, the CDR3 is TGTGCCAGCAGCGAAAACAGGGTCGCGAACACTGAAGCTTTCTTT.

This clonotype was detected a few times. The chain uses TRBV10-3 and TRBJ1-1; D is unresolved. The CDR3 consists of 13 residues. Trimming removed 5 bases from V and 3 bases from J, with 10 bases in between. The germline gives CDR1 ENHRY, CDR2 SYGVKD. CDR3 nucleotides: TGTGCCATCAGTACGGGTGTGGACACTGAAGCTTTCTTT. It specifies CAISTGVDTEAFF.

The genes are TRBV4-2 and TRBJ2-7; D call uncertain. Germline CDR1 and CDR2: LGHNA and YNFKEQ. V was trimmed by 0 bases and J by 6 bases, leaving 21 bases between them. The CDR3 contains 17 residues. CDR3 DNA sequence: TGTGCCAGCAGCCAAGATCTGGTAGCCCCCATATCGTGCGAGCAGTACTTC. This encodes CASSQDLVAPISCEQYF.

This chain connects TRBV15 to TRBJ2-3, with 7 bases matching TRBD1. This CDR3 has 16 residues. V lost 6 bases to trimming and J lost 0 bases; unmatched junction nucleotides: 9. Germline CDR1 is LNHNV and CDR2 is YYDKDF (reference sequence). DNA for the CDR3: TGTGCCACCAGTACGGAGACAGGGCGTAGCACAGATACGCAGTATTTT. Protein product: CATSTETGRSTDTQYF.

V is TRBV28 and J is TRBJ2-2; 7 positions match TRBD1. There are 18 residues in the CDR3. Germline V gene sequence: CDR1 MDHEN, CDR2 SYDVKM. Trimming took 0 bases from V and 4 from J; bases not matched to a gene: 11. CDR3 nucleotide sequence: TGTGCCAGCAGTTTATGGGGGACAGTGCGACCTCGCACCGGGGAGCTGTTTTTT. It yields the protein CASSLWGTVRPRTGELFF.

J is TRBJ2-7 and V is TRBV20-1; D might be TRBD1 (6 bases). Germline values: CDR1 DFQATT, CDR2 SNEGSKA (reference sequence). V lost 6 bases, J lost 5 bases, and 17 bases lay in between. The CDR3 runs to 13 residues. The DNA for the CDR3 is TGCAGTGCCAGACAGGACCCAAGGAACGAGCAGTACTTC. It translates to CSARQDPRNEQYF.

The table lists this clonotype with a few counts. The V and J genes are TRBV5-1 and TRBJ2-1, with 10 bases matching TRBD1. Trimming at V came to 3 bases and at J to 4 bases, leaving 1 base not matched to a gene. Per germline, CDR1 SGHRS and CDR2 YFSETQ. The CDR3 spans 14 residues. The CDR3 spells CASSSGQGYNEQFF. The CDR3 DNA is TGCGCCAGCAGCTCGGGACAGGGGTACAATGAGCAGTTCTTC.

This clonotype was counted between two and nine times. The gene calls are TRBV24-1 and TRBJ2-1; D possibly corresponds to TRBD2 (6 bases). Germline V CDR1 and CDR2: KGHDR, SFDVKD. Trimming took 3 bases from V and 11 from J, leaving 19 bases between them. This CDR3 contains 15 residues. The chain's CDR3 is CATSDPPARGTKQFF. CDR3 bases: TGTGCCACCAGTGATCCGCCCGCCCGGGGGACGAAGCAGTTCTTC.

This clonotype occurred a few times. The rearrangement joins TRBV7-9 to TRBJ2-5; 7 bases line up with TRBD1. The V gene end was trimmed by 3 bases and the J gene end by 4 bases; junction bases not matched to a gene: 5. CDR3 size: 14 residues. CDR1 is SEHNR, CDR2 FQNEAQ, per germline (reference sequence). The CDR3 spells CASSFEGARETQYF. The CDR3 bases are TGTGCCAGCAGCTTCGAGGGGGCGCGAGAGACCCAGTACTTC.